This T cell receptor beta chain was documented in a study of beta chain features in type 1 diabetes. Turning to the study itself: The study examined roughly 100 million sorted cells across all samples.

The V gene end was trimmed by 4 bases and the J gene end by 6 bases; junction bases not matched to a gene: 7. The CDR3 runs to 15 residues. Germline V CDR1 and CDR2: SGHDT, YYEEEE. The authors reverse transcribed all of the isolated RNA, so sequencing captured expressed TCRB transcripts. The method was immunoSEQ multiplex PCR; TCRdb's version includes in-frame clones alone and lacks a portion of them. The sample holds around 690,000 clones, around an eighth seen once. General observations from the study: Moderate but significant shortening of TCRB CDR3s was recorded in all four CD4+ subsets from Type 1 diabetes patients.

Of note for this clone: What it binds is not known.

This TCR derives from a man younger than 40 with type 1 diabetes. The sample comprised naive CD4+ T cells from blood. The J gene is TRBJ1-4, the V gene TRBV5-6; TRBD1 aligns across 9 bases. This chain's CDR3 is CASSRKTGGDEKLFF. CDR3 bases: TGTGCCAGCAGCAGGAAGACAGGGGGAGATGAAAAACTGTTTTTT.